This entry concerns a single T cell receptor (beta chain). Its antigen is as yet unknown. Sequencing was performed with immunoSEQ multiplex PCR; in TCRdb, only in-frame clones are kept and a portion is missing. The sample lists about 150,000 clones, 90% to 95% occurring once. This entry comes from a study of T cell responses to AZD1222 COVID-19 vaccine. Germline loops: CDR1 SEHNR, CDR2 FQNEAQ (reference sequence). CDR3 length equals 14 residues. V lost 5 bases to trimming and J lost 7 bases; unmatched junction nucleotides: 7. General study points: At baseline, seropositivity was found in only a handful of AZD1222 recipients. Clonal diversity was possibly underestimated, and the donors were mostly white British, with more females. Spike-wide vaccine-associated CD4 TCRs dominated at 160-218 and 743-854. Two doses of AZD1222 preceded a rise in Spike-specific TCR breadth and depth.

The source material was peripheral blood, sampled on day 0 of AZD1222 vaccination. The origin of this receptor is an adult in good health. The chain carries TRBV7-9 and TRBJ1-2; 10 bases agree with TRBD1. CDR3 coding DNA: TGTGCCAGCAGCCCTGGACAGGGGGAAGGTGGCTACACCTTC. Residues: CASSPGQGEGGYTF.